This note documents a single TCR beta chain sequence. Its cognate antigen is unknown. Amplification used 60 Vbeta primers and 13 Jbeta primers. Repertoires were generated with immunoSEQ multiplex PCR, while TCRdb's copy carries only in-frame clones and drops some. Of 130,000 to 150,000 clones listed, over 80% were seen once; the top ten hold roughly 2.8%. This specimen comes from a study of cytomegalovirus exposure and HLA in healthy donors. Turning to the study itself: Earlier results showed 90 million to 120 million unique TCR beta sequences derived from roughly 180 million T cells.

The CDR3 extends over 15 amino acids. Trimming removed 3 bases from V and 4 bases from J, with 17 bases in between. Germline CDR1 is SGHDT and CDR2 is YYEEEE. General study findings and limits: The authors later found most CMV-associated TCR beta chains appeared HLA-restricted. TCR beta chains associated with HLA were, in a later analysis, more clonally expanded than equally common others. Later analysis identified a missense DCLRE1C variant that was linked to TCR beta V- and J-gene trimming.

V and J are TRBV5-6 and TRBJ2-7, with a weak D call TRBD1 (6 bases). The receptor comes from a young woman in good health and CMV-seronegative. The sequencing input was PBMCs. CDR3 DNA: TGTGCCAGCAGCTCGCCCGGCAGGGGACATTACGAGCAGTACTTC. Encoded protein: CASSSPGRGHYEQYF.